The 20 T cell receptor beta chains below were found in one sample sequenced in a study of T cell responses to AZD1222 COVID-19 vaccine (dated by TCRdb to the early 2020s). This specimen's time point label, interpreted: baseline before first vaccination. What this sample's treatment or condition label stands for: meningococcal conjugate vaccine given as trial control. Libraries came from the immunoSEQ multiplex PCR assay. TCRdb stores this immuneACCESS table with in-frame sequences only. Part of the clones is absent; in the studies checked, under half of the shortfall reflects unresolved V genes, and no reason is known for the rest. This sample comprises 140,000 to 150,000 clones, 85% to 95% of them detected only once. Of the sample, approximately 2.9% is held by the ten largest clones. The sample was peripheral blood, taken on day 0 of MenACWY control vaccination. The receptors were gathered from an adult in good health.

The rearrangement uses TRBV27 and TRBJ2-1, with D hard to call. Germline CDR1 MNHEY, CDR2 SMNVEV (reference sequence). V was pared by 5 bases and J by 0 bases, with 8 bases between. The CDR3 sequence is 14 residues long. CDR3 sequence (DNA): TGTGCCAGCAGTGAAGCCCGCTCCTACAATGAGCAGTTCTTC. Protein: CASSEARSYNEQFF.

The V gene is TRBV10-3, the J gene TRBJ2-2; D not certain. This CDR3 region has 13 residues. V was trimmed by 1 base and J by 6 bases, leaving 6 bases between them. Germline values: CDR1 ENHRY, CDR2 SYGVKD. The CDR3 loop is CAISEFIPGELFF. CDR3 bases: TGTGCCATCAGTGAGTTCATTCCCGGGGAGCTGTTTTTT.

The genes are TRBV30 and TRBJ2-2; 8 bases match TRBD1. The J segment lost 3 bases and the V segment lost 1 base, leaving 10 bases of the junction unmatched. Per the germline V gene, CDR1 is GTSNPN and CDR2 is SVGIG (reference sequence). The CDR3 consists of 17 residues. The CDR3 sequence is CAWSEVSWDRYTGELFF. In nucleotides, the CDR3 is TGTGCCTGGAGTGAGGTTTCCTGGGACAGGTACACCGGGGAGCTGTTTTTT.

This chain uses TRBV7-8 with TRBJ2-6; the D is unclear. CDR1 SGHVS and CDR2 FQNEAQ come from the germline V gene. The CDR3 covers 15 residues. V lost 1 base and J lost 4, with 8 bases in between. CDR3 protein: CASSLGLLGANVLTF. The CDR3 DNA reads as TGTGCCAGCAGCTTAGGGTTACTCGGGGCCAACGTCCTGACTTTC.

In nucleotides, the CDR3 is TGTGCCAGCAGTTTATCAGGGACAGGGTTCTCTGAAGCTTTCTTT. Translated, it gives CASSLSGTGFSEAFF. The chain employs TRBV27 and TRBJ1-1, with 9 positions matching TRBD1. The germline gives CDR1 MNHEY, CDR2 SMNVEV (reference sequence). This CDR3 region has 15 residues. J gave up 6 bases and V 0 bases, and 5 bases lay outside the gene matches.

The rearrangement links TRBV7-2 to TRBJ2-1, with D possibly being TRBD2 (5 bases). The V end was cut by 2 bases, the J end by 9 bases, with 23 bases between. Germline CDR1 SGHTA, CDR2 FQGNSA. This CDR3 has 17 amino acids. The CDR3 DNA reads as TGTGCCAGCAGCTTATACGGGGATAGCATAATTTACGGTGAGCAGTTCTTC. The encoded protein is CASSLYGDSIIYGEQFF.

The chain couples TRBV13 to TRBJ1-3; D call uncertain. This CDR3 has 15 residues. V was pared by 5 bases and J by 4 bases, with 15 bases between. Germline V gives CDR1 PRHDT, CDR2 FYEKMQ (reference sequence). The CDR3 reads CASSPTETMGNTIYF. In DNA form, the CDR3 reads TGTGCCAGCAGCCCTACAGAGACAATGGGAAACACCATATATTTT.

The chain couples TRBV28 to TRBJ2-7; D not resolved. The V end was cut by 2 bases, the J end by 3 bases, with 11 bases between. The germline CDR1 and CDR2 sequences are MDHEN and SYDVKM. The CDR3 has 14 residues. CDR3 loop: CASSLSQSNYEQYF. DNA for the CDR3: TGTGCCAGCAGTTTAAGTCAGTCCAACTACGAGCAGTACTTC.

The CDR3 reads CASSDGVGDRGFSGYTF. CDR3 in DNA: TGTGCCAGCAGTGACGGTGTAGGGGACAGGGGCTTTAGTGGCTACACCTTC. The chain uses TRBV6-1 and TRBJ1-2, with 10 bases that match TRBD1. Germline V lookup: CDR1 MNHNS, CDR2 SASEGT. This CDR3 is 17 amino acids long. J lost 7 bases, V lost 3 bases, and 14 bases had no gene match.

This clone was seen only once. The chain carries TRBV6-5 and TRBJ1-6; D remains unclear. Germline V lookup: CDR1 MNHEY, CDR2 SVGAGI. V was pared by 0 bases and J by 5 bases, with 8 bases between. CDR3 length: 15 amino acids. CDR3 DNA: TGTGCCAGCAGTTACTCACAGCGAAATAATTCACCCCTCCACTTT. This translates into CASSYSQRNNSPLHF.

The V call is TRBV2, the J call TRBJ1-5; D perhaps matches TRBD1 (5 bases). V lost 5 bases and J 7 bases, leaving 12 bases between the germline ends. This CDR3 region has 13 residues. The germline V gene encodes CDR1 SNHLY and CDR2 FYNNEI. The chain's CDR3 is CASSFGGGQPQHF. In DNA, the CDR3 is TGTGCCAGCAGTTTCGGGGGAGGCCAGCCCCAGCATTTT.

The rearrangement uses TRBV2 and TRBJ1-2; TRBD1 agrees at 10 bases. CDR3 length equals 13 residues. The V and J ends lost 3 bases and 8 bases, in that order; junction bases with no gene match: 3. Germline CDR1 and CDR2: SNHLY and FYNNEI. CDR3 region: CASSDRTGGGYTF. The CDR3, as DNA: TGTGCCAGCAGTGATCGGACAGGGGGAGGCTACACCTTC.

The chain has TRBV6-4 and TRBJ2-3, with D possibly TRBD1 on 6 matching bases. Germline CDR1 is MRHNA and CDR2 is SNTAGT. CDR3 length equals 14 residues. V was clipped by 3 bases and J by 5 bases, with 12 bases between them. The chain's CDR3 is CASSEGAGGDTQYF. The DNA for the CDR3 is TGTGCCAGCAGTGAGGGGGCAGGCGGAGATACGCAGTATTTT.

The V and J genes are TRBV18 and TRBJ2-1, with 12 nucleotides matching TRBD2. J lost 1 base, V lost 4 bases, and 5 bases had no gene match. The germline V gene has CDR1 KGHSH and CDR2 LQKENI. This CDR3 region has 17 residues. CDR3 DNA: TGTGCCAGCTCACGCGGACTAGCGGGGCCATCCTACAATGAGCAGTTCTTC. This codes for CASSRGLAGPSYNEQFF. Filled out from reference TRBV18 and TRBJ2-1, the complete variable domain reads NAGVMQNPRHLVRRRGQEARLRCSPMKGHSHVYWYRQLPEEGLKFMVYLQKENIIDESGMPKERFSAEFPKEGPSILRIQQVVRGDSAAYFCASSRGLAGPSYNEQFFGPGTRLTVL.

The chain joins TRBV7-9 to TRBJ1-2; D might be TRBD1 (5 bases). The CDR3 totals 13 residues. Germline V gene sequence: CDR1 SEHNR, CDR2 FQNEAQ (reference sequence). V lost 3 bases, J lost 8 bases, and 13 bases lay in between. DNA for the CDR3: TGTGCCAGCAGCTTCGGGGGGGTTGAGGGCTACACCTTC. Translated, it gives CASSFGGVEGYTF. Together with reference TRBV7-9 and TRBJ1-2, the CDR3 gives the full variable domain: DTGVSQNPRHKITKRGQNVTFRCDPISEHNRLYWYRQTLGQGPEFLTYFQNEAQLEKSRLLSDRFSAERPKGSFSTLEIQRTEQGDSAMYLCASSFGGVEGYTFGSGTRLTVV.

This rearrangement joins TRBV12-3 or TRBV12-4 to TRBJ1-2, with TRBD1 matching over 7 bases. After removal of 5 bases from V and 8 bases from J, the junction contained 8 bases not matched to a gene. This CDR3 spans 13 amino acids. The CDR3 region has the DNA TGTGCCAGCAGTCTAAGGACAGGTCAGGGCTACACCTTC. It codes for CASSLRTGQGYTF.

The chain joins TRBV5-1 to TRBJ1-5; weak D call: TRBD1 (5 bases). V lost 4 bases and J lost 5, with 16 bases in between. This CDR3 contains 15 residues. Per germline, CDR1 SGHRS and CDR2 YFSETQ. The CDR3 nucleotides are TGCGCCAGCAGCACCACAGGTGGCGAATATCAGCCCCAGCATTTT. Its protein product is CASSTTGGEYQPQHF.

A single count supports this clone. The chain uses TRBV7-3 and TRBJ2-1, with TRBD2 matching 11 bases. The CDR3 covers 15 residues. Trimming at V came to 7 bases and at J to 2 bases, leaving 4 bases not matched to a gene. Per germline, CDR1 SGHTA and CDR2 FQGTGA. This CDR3 is CASTKTSGAYNEQFF. The CDR3 DNA follows: TGTGCCAGCACCAAGACTAGCGGGGCCTACAATGAGCAGTTCTTC.

The rearrangement links TRBV28 to TRBJ2-2, with unresolved D. V was shortened by 6 bases and J by 5 bases, with 7 bases between the two germline ends. The germline CDR1 and CDR2 sequences are MDHEN and SYDVKM. This CDR3 region has 12 residues. DNA of the CDR3: TGTGCCAGCAGCCTAACAACCGGGGAGCTGTTTTTT. It is translated as CASSLTTGELFF. The whole variable domain, remainder taken from reference TRBV28 and TRBJ2-2, is DVKVTQSSRYLVKRTGEKVFLECVQDMDHENMFWYRQDPGLGLRLIYFSYDVKMKEKGDIPEGYSVSREKKERFSLILESASTNQTSMYLCASSLTTGELFFGEGSRLTVL.

The rearrangement joins TRBV11-3 to TRBJ2-7, with TRBD2 identical over 7 bases. Looked up from germline, CDR1 is SGHNT and CDR2 is YENEEA. The CDR3 length is 14 residues. Unmatched junction bases numbered 7, after V lost 1 base and J lost 7 bases. CDR3 protein: CASSLGHQGGEQYF. In DNA, the CDR3 is TGTGCCAGCAGCTTAGGGCACCAGGGAGGGGAGCAGTACTTC.